This T cell receptor (beta chain) came from a study of CD8+CD57+ T cells in acquired aplastic anemia. This clonotype has just a few counts. The antigen remains undetermined. The CDR3 runs to 12 residues. V was cut by 4 bases and J by 5 bases, with 9 bases left in between. The V gene's germline CDR1 is SNHLY and CDR2 FYNNEI. Findings and caveats of the study: Patients and controls shared just under 30 CD8+ CDR3 sequences, highly expressed in patients.

Template material for TCR beta VDJ and CDR3 profiling consisted of genomic DNA. Each CDR3 protein gets one entry after TCRdb re-called the reads with MiXCR. The sample records 150,000 to 200,000 distinct CDR3 sequences, approximately 43% being singletons. The sample taken for sequencing was sorted CD4+, CD8+, or CD8+CD57+ T cells (not recorded which) from PBMCs. This chain links TRBV2 with TRBJ2-7; no clear D. The sequence was obtained from a human donor in good health. The CDR3: CASSVGDNEQYF. The CDR3 region has the DNA TGTGCCAGCAGTGTAGGCGATAACGAGCAGTACTTC.